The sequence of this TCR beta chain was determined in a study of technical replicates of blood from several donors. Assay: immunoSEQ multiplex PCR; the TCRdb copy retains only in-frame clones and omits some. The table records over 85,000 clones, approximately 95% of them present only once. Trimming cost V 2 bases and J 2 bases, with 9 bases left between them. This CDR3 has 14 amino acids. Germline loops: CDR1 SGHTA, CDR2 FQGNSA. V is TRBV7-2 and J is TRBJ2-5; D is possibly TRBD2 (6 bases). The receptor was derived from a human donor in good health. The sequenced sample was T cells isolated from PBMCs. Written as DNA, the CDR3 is TGTGCCAGCAGCTTATCCGGGGGACAAGAGACCCAGTACTTC. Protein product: CASSLSGGQETQYF.